These 10 T cell receptor beta chains were sequenced from one sample in a study of metastatic and nonmetastatic thyroid tumors. Every patient was untreated before thyroid surgery. TCRdb recomputed clones from the PCR reads via MiXCR. The sample contains roughly 6,600 clones, roughly 33% of which appear only once. Material for sequencing was adjacent normal tissue. These receptors came from a female donor with papillary thyroid cancer or a benign thyroid nodule (not recorded which). Some clones in this sample may be carry-over from other donors' samples.

This clone was found a few times. Other DNA sequences in this specimen translate into the identical CDR3. The chain has TRBV12-3 or TRBV12-4 and TRBJ2-1; 7 nucleotides align to TRBD2. The CDR3 runs to 13 residues. The ends lost 3 bases at V and 7 bases at J; junction bases unmatched: 3. The chain's CDR3 is CASSLGLRNEQFF. CDR3 nucleotides: TGTGCCAGCAGTTTGGGACTACGTAATGAGCAGTTCTTC.

The chain joins TRBV7-9 to TRBJ2-7; D perhaps matches TRBD1 (5 bases). The ends were cut back, 3 bases at V and 2 bases at J, with 8 bases in the middle. This CDR3 region has 13 residues. Germline CDR1 and CDR2: SEHNR and FQNEAQ (reference sequence). CDR3 residues: CASSFDSPYEQYF. For the CDR3, the DNA is TGTGCCAGCAGCTTCGACAGTCCCTACGAGCAGTACTTC.

The table lists this clone with a few counts. The rearrangement links TRBV2 to TRBJ2-7; D call uncertain. This CDR3 spans 12 amino acids. The germline gives CDR1 SNHLY, CDR2 FYNNEI. Trimming pared 9 bases from V and 0 bases from J, leaving 9 bases between. In DNA form, the CDR3 reads TGTGCCAGGAGACGCCTCTCCTACGAGCAGTACTTC. Its protein is CARRRLSYEQYF.

This clone was found a few times. The rearrangement joins TRBV6-5 to TRBJ1-3; D remains ambiguous. The CDR3 has 15 amino acids. Trimming took 4 bases from V and 0 from J, leaving 10 bases between them. The germline V gene encodes CDR1 MNHEY and CDR2 SVGAGI. The CDR3 nucleotides read TGTGCCAGCAGTTCCGAGGGATCCTCTGGAAACACCATATATTTT. This translates into CASSSEGSSGNTIYF.

By frequency in the sample, this clone is large. This rearrangement joins TRBV6-1 to TRBJ1-1; TRBD1 matches at 10 bases. V lost 5 bases and J lost 2; bases outside the gene matches: 5. CDR3 length: 15 residues. Germline CDR1 reads MNHNS; CDR2 reads SASEGT. The CDR3 loop is CASSLKTGGNTEAFF. In nucleotides, the CDR3 is TGTGCCAGCAGTTTGAAGACAGGGGGCAACACTGAAGCTTTCTTT.

The V gene is TRBV20-1, the J gene TRBJ2-3; TRBD2 agrees at 9 bases. Germline CDR1 and CDR2: DFQATT and SNEGSKA (reference sequence). CDR3 length equals 19 residues. Losses at the gene ends were 0 bases for V and 1 base for J; bases not matched to a gene: 14. Here the CDR3 reads CSAREGLAGPSERTDTQYF. The CDR3 DNA is TGCAGTGCTAGAGAAGGGCTAGCGGGACCATCAGAGCGCACAGATACGCAGTATTTT.

Turning to this clone: One junction end disagrees with the germline gene, perhaps due to a read error. V is TRBV9 and J is TRBJ1-5; D unclear. Germline loops: CDR1 SGDLS, CDR2 YYNGEE. This CDR3 has 15 residues. In DNA, the CDR3 is TGTGCCAGCAGCGAAGACGGATATAGCAATAAGCCCCACCATTTT. This codes for CASSEDGYSNKPHHF.

This clone was counted a few times. The chain uses TRBV29-1 and TRBJ1-1, with 8 bases fitting TRBD1. The CDR3 has 12 amino acids. The V segment lost 4 bases and the J segment 4 bases; nucleotides outside the gene matches: 2. Germline CDR1 is SQVTM and CDR2 is ANQGSEA. In DNA form, the CDR3 reads TGCAGCGTTGGACAGGGGACCACTGAAGCTTTCTTT. Encoded protein: CSVGQGTTEAFF.

This clone was counted a few times. The chain employs TRBV7-8 and TRBJ1-4; no definite D call. Trimming removed 4 bases at V and 11 bases at J, with 11 bases between. Germline-derived CDR1 and CDR2 are SGHVS and FQNEAQ. The CDR3 length is 12 residues. For the CDR3, the DNA is TGTGCCAGCAGCTCACCCAGGAAGAAACTGTTTTTT. Amino acid sequence: CASSSPRKKLFF.

This clone turned up a few times. V gene TRBV6-2 or TRBV6-3 combines with J gene TRBJ2-7, with 9 bases matching TRBD2. The CDR3 covers 17 residues. Germline V gene data show CDR1 as MNHEY and CDR2 as SVGEGT. V shed 2 bases and J 0 bases; nucleotides not matched to a gene: 8. The CDR3: CASSYIKREATSYEQYF. CDR3 bases: TGTGCCAGCAGTTACATAAAGCGGGAGGCCACCTCCTACGAGCAGTACTTC.